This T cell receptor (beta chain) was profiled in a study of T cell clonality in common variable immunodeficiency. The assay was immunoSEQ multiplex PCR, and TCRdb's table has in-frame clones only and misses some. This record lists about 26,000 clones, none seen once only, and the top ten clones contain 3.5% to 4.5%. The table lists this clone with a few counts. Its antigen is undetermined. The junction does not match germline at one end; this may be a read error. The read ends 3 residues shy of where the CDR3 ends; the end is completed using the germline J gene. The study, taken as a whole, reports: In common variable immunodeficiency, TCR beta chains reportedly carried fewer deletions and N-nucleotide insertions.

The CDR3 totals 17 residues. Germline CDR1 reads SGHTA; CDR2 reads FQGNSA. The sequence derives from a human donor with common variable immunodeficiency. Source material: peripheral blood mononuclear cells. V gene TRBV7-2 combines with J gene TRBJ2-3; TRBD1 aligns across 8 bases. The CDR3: CASSVAGTGRFTDTQYF. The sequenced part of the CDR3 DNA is TGTGCCAGCAGCGTAGCAGGGACAGGACGATTCACAGATACG.